What follows are 16 T cell receptor beta chains derived from one specimen sequenced in a study of T-cell memory formation after mild COVID-19 (dated by TCRdb to about 2021). Library preparation employed 5' RACE. The reads were generated on an Illumina NovaSeq 6000. The public reads were reprocessed in TCRdb via fastp at Q25 and MiXCR, keeping in-frame beta chains. Every distinct CDR3 protein forms one entry, paired with its most common genes and DNA. The sample table contains about 250,000 distinct CDR3 sequences; only one count was recorded for 15% to 17% of them. The top ten clones comprise 2.1% of the sample. The source material was PBMCs or a T cell subset sorted from them (not recorded which). The receptors were gathered from an adult woman who had mild COVID-19 (a few samples of this study predate the infection). The sample titles of this study are shuffled in the database, so cell type and time point are left out; the donor was told from shared clones.

A few counts support this clonotype. The chain carries TRBV30 and TRBJ1-5, with unresolved D. The germline V gene has CDR1 GTSNPN and CDR2 SVGIG (reference sequence). Trimming took off 1 base at V and 5 bases at J, with 9 bases between the two ends. The CDR3 has 13 residues. The DNA of the CDR3 is TGTGCCTGGAGTGCGGGAGCACATCAGCCCCAGCATTTT. Translated: CAWSAGAHQPQHF.

This clonotype appeared a few times. The J gene is TRBJ2-1, the V gene TRBV7-9; 7 positions agree with TRBD2. The CDR3 is 15 amino acids. Germline V gives CDR1 SEHNR, CDR2 FQNEAQ (reference sequence). Trimming at V came to 0 bases and at J to 4 bases, leaving 3 bases not matched to a gene. The DNA for the CDR3 is TGTGCCAGCAGCTTAGCGGGACTACATTACAATGAGCAGTTCTTC. This sequence encodes CASSLAGLHYNEQFF.

This clonotype showed up just a few times. The chain recombines TRBV20-1 with TRBJ1-5; TRBD1 matches 7 bases. Germline loops: CDR1 DFQATT, CDR2 SNEGSKA (reference sequence). The trim removed 2 bases at V and 3 bases at J, leaving 7 bases unmatched. The CDR3 sequence is 15 residues long. The CDR3 nucleotides are TGCAGTGCTAGACGACAGGGAAGCGTCAATCAGCCCCAGCATTTT. This encodes CSARRQGSVNQPQHF.

This clonotype has more than one count but fewer than ten. The chain has TRBV3-1 and TRBJ1-1; TRBD1 matches 8 bases. Germline V gene sequence: CDR1 LGHDT, CDR2 YNNKEL (reference sequence). The CDR3 sequence is 15 residues long. The V and J ends lost 1 base and 0 bases, in that order; junction bases with no gene match: 1. Written as DNA, the CDR3 is TGTGCCAGCAGCCAAGGGACAGGGCTGAACACTGAAGCTTTCTTT. Amino acids: CASSQGTGLNTEAFF.

This clonotype was counted a few times. The gene calls are TRBV30 and TRBJ2-2; TRBD1 matches at 7 bases. Germline CDR1 reads GTSNPN; CDR2 reads SVGIG (reference sequence). V was pared by 2 bases and J by 6 bases, with 3 bases of the junction left unmatched. The CDR3 is 13 residues long. The CDR3 region has the DNA TGTGCCTGGAGTTCACAGGGGCCCGGGGAGCTGTTTTTT. This translates into CAWSSQGPGELFF.

Turning to this clonotype: Germline is not matched at one junction end, which may reflect a read error. This chain links TRBV5-4 with TRBJ2-7, with TRBD2 as a possible D gene (5 bases). This CDR3 has 14 residues. Per the germline V gene, CDR1 is SGHNT and CDR2 is YYREEE (reference sequence). The CDR3 sequence: CASGLASGTYEQYF. For the CDR3, the DNA is TGTGCCAGCGGCTTGGCGTCGGGGACCTACGAGCAGTACTTC.

The V call is TRBV20-1, the J call TRBJ1-6; 7 positions agree with TRBD1. Per the germline V gene, CDR1 is DFQATT and CDR2 is SNEGSKA (reference sequence). The CDR3 runs to 16 residues. The V gene end was trimmed by 1 base and the J gene end by 7 bases; junction bases not matched to a gene: 10. CDR3 nucleotides: TGCAGTGCTAGAGTAGGGTCAGGGGGACTCAATTCACCCCTCCACTTT. Protein product: CSARVGSGGLNSPLHF.

This clonotype was seen a handful of times. V is TRBV10-3 and J is TRBJ2-3, with D perhaps TRBD1 (6 bases). This CDR3 has 14 amino acids. CDR1 ENHRY and CDR2 SYGVKD come from the germline V gene. V was clipped by 10 bases and J by 0 bases, with 14 bases between them. Here the CDR3 DNA reads TGTGCCACCCAATCCGGACAGAGCACAGATACGCAGTATTTT. This translates into CATQSGQSTDTQYF.

This clonotype was seen only a few times. The rearrangement joins TRBV25-1 to TRBJ2-3, with D tentatively TRBD2 (5 bases). V lost 4 bases to trimming and J lost 2 bases, with 10 bases between them. This CDR3 contains 14 residues. The germline V gene encodes CDR1 MGHDK and CDR2 SYGVNS. In DNA form, the CDR3 reads TGTGCCAGCAGTGTCGGACTTCACACAGATACGCAGTATTTT. Its protein product is CASSVGLHTDTQYF.

This clonotype was observed a few times. V is TRBV18 and J is TRBJ2-5, with D possibly matching TRBD2 (5 bases). Germline V gene data show CDR1 as KGHSH and CDR2 as LQKENI. The CDR3 has 14 amino acids. Trimming pared 4 bases from V and 2 bases from J, leaving 11 bases between. CDR3 nucleotides: TGTGCCAGCTCACGCGGACTCGGACAAGAGACCCAGTACTTC. This encodes CASSRGLGQETQYF.

This clonotype has more than one count but fewer than ten. The chain employs TRBV5-1 and TRBJ1-1; 7 positions match TRBD1. With 4 bases clipped from V and 0 bases from J, the junction kept 9 bases outside the gene matches. The CDR3 has 16 residues. From germline, CDR1 is SGHRS and CDR2 YFSETQ. CDR3: CASSTRYRGMNTEAFF. The CDR3 nucleotides are TGCGCCAGCAGCACAAGATACAGGGGCATGAACACTGAAGCTTTCTTT.

This clonotype showed up many times. The V and J genes are TRBV5-1 and TRBJ2-3, with D uncertain. The length of the CDR3 is 14 residues. Germline loops: CDR1 SGHRS, CDR2 YFSETQ. The V end lost 0 bases, the J end lost 6 bases, and 11 bases lay between the germline ends. The DNA of the CDR3 is TGCGCCAGCAGCTTGGATATTCCAGCGGATACGCAGTATTTT. Amino acid sequence: CASSLDIPADTQYF. The full variable domain, with the rest looked up from reference TRBV5-1 and TRBJ2-3, is KAGVTQTPRYLIKTRGQQVTLSCSPISGHRSVSWYQQTPGQGLQFLFEYFSETQRNKGNFPGRFSGRQFSNSRSEMNVSTLELGDSALYLCASSLDIPADTQYFGPGTRLTVL.

The chain recombines TRBV4-1 with TRBJ1-4; 8 positions agree with TRBD1. Germline V gene lookup returns CDR1 MGHRA and CDR2 YSYEKL. The CDR3 covers 16 residues. Trimming at V came to 4 bases and at J to 8 bases, leaving 12 bases not matched to a gene. The CDR3 loop reads CASSLAGGAGGEKLFF. The CDR3, as DNA: TGCGCCAGCAGCCTCGCTGGTGGGGCAGGGGGCGAAAAACTGTTTTTT.

The rearrangement links TRBV6-5 to TRBJ1-2; D possibly corresponds to TRBD1 (5 bases). Germline V lookup: CDR1 MNHEY, CDR2 SVGAGI. The CDR3 has 14 residues. Trimming left V 5 bases short and J 7 bases short, with 17 bases between. CDR3 protein: CASSRLGTARGYTF. CDR3 nucleotides: TGTGCCAGCAGTAGGCTGGGGACGGCACGTGGCTACACCTTC.

This clonotype was detected a few times. The gene calls are TRBV9 and TRBJ2-5, with no clear D. The CDR3 sequence is 15 residues long. Germline values: CDR1 SGDLS, CDR2 YYNGEE. V lost 4 bases and J lost 0, with 13 bases in between. The CDR3 spells CASSQHSTYQETQYF. The DNA for the CDR3 is TGTGCCAGCAGCCAGCATTCAACCTACCAAGAGACCCAGTACTTC. Combining the CDR3 with reference TRBV9 and TRBJ2-5 gives the whole variable domain DSGVTQTPKHLITATGQRVTLRCSPRSGDLSVYWYQQSLDQGLQFLIQYYNGEERAKGNILERFSAQQFPDLHSELNLSSLELGDSALYFCASSQHSTYQETQYFGPGTRLLVL.

The gene calls are TRBV6-5 and TRBJ1-2; no definite D call. V lost 3 bases to trimming and J lost 7 bases, with 9 bases between them. Germline assignment: CDR1 MNHEY and CDR2 SVGAGI. This CDR3 spans 12 amino acids. The CDR3: CASSYRGAGYTF. The CDR3, as DNA: TGTGCCAGCAGTTATCGGGGAGCTGGCTACACCTTC.